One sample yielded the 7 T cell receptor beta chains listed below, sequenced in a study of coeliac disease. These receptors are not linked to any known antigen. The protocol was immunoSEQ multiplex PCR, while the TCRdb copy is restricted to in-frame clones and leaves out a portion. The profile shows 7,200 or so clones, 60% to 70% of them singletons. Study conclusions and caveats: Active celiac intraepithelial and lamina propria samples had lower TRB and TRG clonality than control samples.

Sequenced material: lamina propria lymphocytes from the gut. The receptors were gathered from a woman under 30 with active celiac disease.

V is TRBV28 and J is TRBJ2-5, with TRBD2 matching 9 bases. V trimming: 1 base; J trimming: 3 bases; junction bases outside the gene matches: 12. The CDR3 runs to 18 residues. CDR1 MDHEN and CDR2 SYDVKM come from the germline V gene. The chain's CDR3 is CASSLFPSTSGWEETQYF. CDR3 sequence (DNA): TGTGCCAGCAGTTTATTCCCCTCCACTAGCGGGTGGGAAGAGACCCAGTACTTC.

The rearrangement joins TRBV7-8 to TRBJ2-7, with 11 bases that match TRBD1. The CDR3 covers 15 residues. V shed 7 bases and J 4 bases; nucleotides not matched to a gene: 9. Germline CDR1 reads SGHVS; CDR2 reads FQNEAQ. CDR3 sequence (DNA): TGTGCCAGCACCACCGTCGGGACAGGGGGTTACGAGCAGTACTTC. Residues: CASTTVGTGGYEQYF.

Written as DNA, the CDR3 is TGTGCCAGCAGCTTGACTGGGGCGGAGACCCAGTACTTC. Amino acids: CASSLTGAETQYF. The genes are TRBV5-6 and TRBJ2-5, with D perhaps matching TRBD1 (5 bases). V shed 1 base and J shed 5 bases, with 9 bases lying between them. Germline V gene sequence: CDR1 SGHDT, CDR2 YYEEEE. CDR3 size: 13 residues. Combining the CDR3 with reference TRBV5-6 and TRBJ2-5 gives the whole variable domain DAGVTQSPTHLIKTRGQQVTLRCSPKSGHDTVSWYQQALGQGPQFIFQYYEEEERQRGNFPDRFSGHQFPNYSSELNVNALLLGDSALYLCASSLTGAETQYFGPGTRLLVL.

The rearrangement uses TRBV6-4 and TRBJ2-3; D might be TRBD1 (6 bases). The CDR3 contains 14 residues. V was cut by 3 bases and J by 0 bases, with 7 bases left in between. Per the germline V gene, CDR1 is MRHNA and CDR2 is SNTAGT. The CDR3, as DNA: TGTGCCAGCAGTGAGACAGGCAGCACAGATACGCAGTATTTT. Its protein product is CASSETGSTDTQYF.

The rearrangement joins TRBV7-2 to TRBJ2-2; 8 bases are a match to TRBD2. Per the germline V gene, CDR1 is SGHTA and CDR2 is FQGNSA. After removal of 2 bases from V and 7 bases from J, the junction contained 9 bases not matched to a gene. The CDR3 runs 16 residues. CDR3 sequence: CASSLHWGLVNGELFF. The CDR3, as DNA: TGTGCCAGCAGCTTACATTGGGGACTAGTGAACGGGGAGCTGTTTTTT.

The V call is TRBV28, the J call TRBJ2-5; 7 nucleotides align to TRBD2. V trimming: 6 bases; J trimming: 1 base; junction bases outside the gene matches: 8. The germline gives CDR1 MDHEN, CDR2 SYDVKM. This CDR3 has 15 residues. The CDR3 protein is CASSLPSGLQETQYF. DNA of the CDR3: TGTGCCAGCAGCCTCCCTAGCGGCCTCCAAGAGACCCAGTACTTC.

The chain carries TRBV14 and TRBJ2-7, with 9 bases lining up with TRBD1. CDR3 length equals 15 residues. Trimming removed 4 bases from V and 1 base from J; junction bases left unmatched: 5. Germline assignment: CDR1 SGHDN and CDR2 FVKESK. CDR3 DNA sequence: TGTGCCAGCAGCCTAGACAGGGGGAGTTCCTACGAGCAGTACTTC. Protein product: CASSLDRGSSYEQYF.